The following is a T cell receptor (beta chain) sequence with its context. Some clones are missing from TCRdb's copy, which holds only in-frame ones; the method was immunoSEQ multiplex PCR. The sample consists of roughly 6,000 clones, over 75% of them appearing once. Per germline, CDR1 SGHRS and CDR2 YFSETQ. This CDR3 comprises 15 residues. The junction had 6 bases not matched to a gene; V was cut back by 2 bases and J by 4 bases. This sample was included in a study of immune evolution from preneoplasia to lung adenocarcinoma. The receptor was isolated from a person between 60 and 80 years old with lung adenocarcinoma. The sequencing input was FFPE minimally invasive lung adenocarcinoma tissue. The chain uses TRBV5-1 and TRBJ2-1, with 7 bases aligning to TRBD1. The CDR3 bases are TGCGCCAGCAGCTTCCCACAGGGGCTGTACAATGAGCAGTTCTTC. Amino acids: CASSFPQGLYNEQFF.